Presented here are 17 T cell receptor beta chains from one specimen sequenced in a study of CD8 T cells in ankylosing spondylitis. Findings and caveats of the study: A motif of 7 or 8 highly homologous TCR beta variants was seen as apparently characteristic of ankylosing spondylitis blood.

One entry per CDR3 protein results from TCRdb running MiXCR on the 5' RACE reads. The sample carries around 770,000 distinct CDR3 sequences, 12% recorded once. Antigen specificity for these receptors is unknown. Sequenced input: blood, either unsorted or a sorted T cell fraction (not recorded which). The source of these receptors is a male donor with ankylosing spondylitis.

This clonotype was observed at least ten times. CDR3 residues: CSVLGITSTDTQYF. CDR3 in DNA: TGCAGCGTCCTAGGGATTACTAGCACAGATACGCAGTATTTT. The chain combines TRBV29-1 with TRBJ2-3, with D hard to call. V lost 6 bases to trimming and J lost 0 bases, with 13 bases between them. Germline assignment: CDR1 SQVTM and CDR2 ANQGSEA. This CDR3 has 14 residues.

In this sample, this clonotype turned up a few times. The rearrangement joins TRBV10-3 to TRBJ2-7, with 8 bases aligning to TRBD1. Germline V gene data show CDR1 as ENHRY and CDR2 as SYGVKD. CDR3 length equals 14 residues. V lost 2 bases to trimming and J lost 1 base; unmatched junction nucleotides: 1. This CDR3 is CAISETGGSYEQYF. The CDR3 DNA reads as TGTGCCATCAGTGAGACAGGGGGTTCCTACGAGCAGTACTTC.

This clonotype was picked up many times. This chain uses TRBV12-3 or TRBV12-4 with TRBJ1-1, with D unresolved. CDR3 size: 11 residues. Trimming took off 5 bases at V and 12 bases at J, with 13 bases between the two ends. CDR3 coding DNA: TGTGCCAGCAGTGCTACTAGAGGATCTTTCTTT. It is translated as CASSATRGSFF.

The chain joins TRBV5-1 to TRBJ2-5; D is perhaps TRBD1 (5 bases). Germline loops: CDR1 SGHRS, CDR2 YFSETQ. V gave up 0 bases and J gave up 5 bases, with 14 bases separating them. This CDR3 is built from 15 residues. The CDR3 bases are TGCGCCAGCAGCTTGGCCCAGGGTTCCGCGGAGACCCAGTACTTC. Residues: CASSLAQGSAETQYF.

This clonotype was seen more than once but under ten times. The V and J genes are TRBV5-5 and TRBJ1-4, with 8 bases fitting TRBD1. Germline V gene sequence: CDR1 SGHKS, CDR2 YYEKEE (reference sequence). The CDR3 totals 14 residues. With 4 bases clipped from V and 11 bases from J, the junction kept 10 bases outside the gene matches. The DNA of the CDR3 is TGTGCCAGCAGCCCCCCGCGACAGGGGAGGAAACTGTTTTTT. It encodes CASSPPRQGRKLFF.

Only one count was recorded for this clonotype. The gene calls are TRBV5-1 and TRBJ2-7, with a possible D match to TRBD2 (7 bases). V gave up 2 bases and J gave up 0 bases, with 21 bases separating them. The CDR3 is made up of 18 amino acids. Germline V gene data show CDR1 as SGHRS and CDR2 as YFSETQ. The CDR3, as DNA: TGCGCCAGCAGCTTATTGGGGGGGGCTAGCGGAGCCTCCTACGAGCAGTACTTC. It encodes CASSLLGGASGASYEQYF.

The chain combines TRBV7-8 with TRBJ2-2, with unresolved D. The V gene's germline CDR1 is SGHVS and CDR2 FQNEAQ. V lost 8 bases and J lost 4, with 5 bases in between. The CDR3 runs 11 residues. This chain's CDR3 is CASLSTGELFF. The CDR3, as DNA: TGTGCCAGCCTGAGCACCGGGGAGCTGTTTTTT.

The chain recombines TRBV20-1 with TRBJ1-6, with TRBD1 matching over 10 bases. Germline values: CDR1 DFQATT, CDR2 SNEGSKA (reference sequence). This CDR3 is 13 amino acids long. V lost 7 bases and J lost 7; bases outside the gene matches: 4. CDR3 nucleotide sequence: TGCAGTGGTTCGGGACAGGGGAATTCACCCCTCCACTTT. Its translation: CSGSGQGNSPLHF.

The chain couples TRBV12-3 or TRBV12-4 to TRBJ2-1; D perhaps matches TRBD2 (5 bases). V was cut by 2 bases and J by 7 bases, with 12 bases left in between. The CDR3 extends over 14 amino acids. This CDR3 reads CASSLMWGANEQFF. Written as DNA, the CDR3 is TGTGCCAGCAGTTTAATGTGGGGAGCAAATGAGCAGTTCTTC.

This clonotype has a handful of counts. The J gene is TRBJ2-1, the V gene TRBV18, with D possibly being TRBD1 or TRBD2 (5 bases each). This CDR3 has 12 amino acids. Germline assignment: CDR1 KGHSH and CDR2 LQKENI. V dropped 3 bases and J dropped 13 bases, with 13 bases sitting between them. CDR3 nucleotide sequence: TGTGCCAGCTCACCCCCCGGGGACGAACAGTTCTTC. It yields the protein CASSPPGDEQFF.

This clonotype was observed many times. The genes are TRBV7-2 and TRBJ2-5, with a tentative D call TRBD2 (5 bases). V lost 5 bases, J lost 4 bases, and 20 bases lay in between. Per the germline V gene, CDR1 is SGHTA and CDR2 is FQGNSA. There are 16 residues in the CDR3. The CDR3 loop reads CASSPWDFGRSETQYF. In DNA, the CDR3 is TGTGCCAGCAGCCCATGGGATTTTGGGAGATCAGAGACCCAGTACTTC. Drawing the rest from reference TRBV7-2 and TRBJ2-5, the complete variable domain is GAGVSQSPSNKVTEKGKDVELRCDPISGHTALYWYRQSLGQGLEFLIYFQGNSAPDKSGLPSDRFSAERTGGSVSTLTIQRTQQEDSAVYLCASSPWDFGRSETQYFGPGTRLLVL.

V and J are TRBV7-9 and TRBJ2-1; D perhaps matches TRBD2 (6 bases). V dropped 6 bases and J dropped 3 bases, with 15 bases sitting between them. Looked up from germline, CDR1 is SEHNR and CDR2 is FQNEAQ (reference sequence). This CDR3 has 15 residues. The CDR3 sequence: CASRAGPGYYNEQFF. In DNA, the CDR3 is TGTGCCAGCAGGGCGGGACCGGGGTACTACAATGAGCAGTTCTTC.

Many counts were recorded for this clonotype. This chain uses TRBV12-3 or TRBV12-4 with TRBJ2-7, with 10 bases identical to TRBD1. J lost 1 base, V lost 6 bases, and 6 bases had no gene match. The CDR3 has 15 amino acids. The CDR3 DNA reads TGTGCCAGCAGCCCCGGGACAGGGGAGTCCTACGAGCAGTACTTC. As protein: CASSPGTGESYEQYF.

About this clonotype: A much larger clone lies one base from this, so it may be a read error. The chain recombines TRBV4-3 with TRBJ2-3; D uncertain. Germline V gives CDR1 LGHNA, CDR2 YSLEER. This CDR3 region has 14 residues. The CDR3 region has the DNA TGCGCCAGCAGCCAAGACGTTAGCAAAGATACGCAGTATTTT. Translating gives CASSQDVSKDTQYF.

The J gene is TRBJ2-1, the V gene TRBV29-1; D remains unclear. Germline CDR1 SQVTM, CDR2 ANQGSEA. The CDR3 is made up of 14 amino acids. Trimming removed 2 bases at V and 2 bases at J, with 10 bases between. CDR3 in DNA: TGCAGCGTTGAACGCCAGCCTACCTACAATGAGCAGTTCTTC. Translation gives CSVERQPTYNEQFF.

This clonotype was seen at least ten times. The gene calls are TRBV7-2 and TRBJ1-1, with 7 bases identical to TRBD1. Germline loops: CDR1 SGHTA, CDR2 FQGNSA. V shed 6 bases and J 4 bases; nucleotides not matched to a gene: 5. The CDR3 extends over 13 amino acids. In nucleotides, the CDR3 is TGTGCCAGCAGTTTACGACAGGGCACTGAAGCTTTCTTT. The encoded protein is CASSLRQGTEAFF.

This clonotype was seen a handful of times. The gene calls are TRBV16 and TRBJ2-7; 8 nucleotides align to TRBD1. J lost 0 bases, V lost 0 bases, and 10 bases had no gene match. Germline values: CDR1 KGHSY, CDR2 FQNENV. This CDR3 is 18 amino acids long. The CDR3 coding sequence is TGTGCCAGCAGCCAATCCAGGGCAGGGGGCCCCCTCTCCTACGAGCAGTACTTC. This gives the protein CASSQSRAGGPLSYEQYF. The full variable domain, with the rest looked up from reference TRBV16 and TRBJ2-7, is GEEVAQTPKHLVRGEGQKAKLYCAPIKGHSYVFWYQQVLKNEFKFLISFQNENVFDETGMPKERFSAKCLPNSPCSLEIQATKLEDSAVYFCASSQSRAGGPLSYEQYFGPGTRLTVT.